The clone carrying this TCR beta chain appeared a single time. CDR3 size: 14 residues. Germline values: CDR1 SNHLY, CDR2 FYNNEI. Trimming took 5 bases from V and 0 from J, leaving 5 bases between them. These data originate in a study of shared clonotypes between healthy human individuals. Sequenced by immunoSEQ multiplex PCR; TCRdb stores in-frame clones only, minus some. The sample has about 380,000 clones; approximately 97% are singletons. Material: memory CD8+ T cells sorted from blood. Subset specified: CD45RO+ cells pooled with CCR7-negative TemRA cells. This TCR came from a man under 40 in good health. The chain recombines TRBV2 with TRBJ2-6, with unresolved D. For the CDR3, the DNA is TGTGCCAGCAGTAAATACTCTGGGGCCAACGTCCTGACTTTC. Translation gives CASSKYSGANVLTF.